This T cell receptor (beta chain) was captured in a study of regulatory T cells in long-lasting Graves disease. Time point reported: persistent/refractory GD, antithyroid drugs over 5 years with positive TRAb. The TCR library was made from RNA that had been extracted from PBMCs in TRIzol. V lost 0 bases, J lost 7 bases, and 13 bases lay in between. Germline-derived CDR1 and CDR2 are MNHNS and SASEGT. This CDR3 is built from 15 residues. Through Arm-PCR of CDR3 regions and iRepertoire HTBI primers, TCR beta libraries were built. TCRdb independently ran MiXCR on the multiplex PCR reads; one entry per CDR3 protein. This table holds a few hundred thousand distinct CDR3 sequences, 21% found once. This clonotype was detected many times.

The receptor was derived from a female donor with Graves disease. This specimen was peripheral blood mononuclear cells (PBMCs), taken when the disease was refractory, from a patient treated with antithyroid drugs. The chain couples TRBV6-1 to TRBJ1-5; D not resolved. CDR3 in DNA: TGTGCCAGCAGTGAAGCGCTTTCAGGTAACCAGCCCCAGCATTTT. This codes for CASSEALSGNQPQHF.